These 5 T cell receptor beta chains came from one sample sequenced in a study of blood T cell repertoires in COVID-19. Produced via immunoSEQ multiplex PCR; TCRdb's table is partial and in-frame only. The table records around 14,000 clones, 90% of them present only once. The sequenced sample consisted of peripheral blood. The source of these receptors is a human donor in a cohort sampled during active COVID-19.

The chain employs TRBV6-1 and TRBJ2-3, with D unresolved. The V gene lost 1 base and the J gene lost 0 bases, with 8 bases spanning the gap. The CDR3 totals 15 residues. The germline V gene encodes CDR1 MNHNS and CDR2 SASEGT. CDR3 loop: CASSEDSASTDTQYF. The CDR3 bases are TGTGCCAGCAGTGAAGACAGTGCTAGCACAGATACGCAGTATTTT.

This clone was recorded once. V gene TRBV28 combines with J gene TRBJ1-2; D possibly corresponds to TRBD1 (5 bases). Looked up from germline, CDR1 is MDHEN and CDR2 is SYDVKM. The CDR3 consists of 14 residues. Trimming removed 6 bases at V and 1 base at J, with 12 bases between. The CDR3 reads CASSLLGGNYGYTF. In DNA, the CDR3 is TGTGCCAGCAGCTTGCTGGGGGGTAACTATGGCTACACCTTC.

The chain joins TRBV7-9 to TRBJ2-7; possibly TRBD1 for D (6 bases). V was clipped by 4 bases and J by 3 bases, with 10 bases between them. The CDR3 has 13 amino acids. Germline lookup yields CDR1 SEHNR and CDR2 FQNEAQ (reference sequence). The CDR3 region has the DNA TGTGCCAGCAGCTCGGACAGAGGCTACGAGCAGTACTTC. Its protein product is CASSSDRGYEQYF.

V is TRBV10-3 and J is TRBJ2-7; 11 bases are a match to TRBD2. Germline V gene sequence: CDR1 ENHRY, CDR2 SYGVKD. V was clipped by 5 bases and J by 0 bases; unmatched bases: 0. There are 14 residues in the CDR3. The CDR3, as DNA: TGTGCCATCAGTACTAGCGGGAGCTCCTACGAGCAGTACTTC. Translating it yields CAISTSGSSYEQYF.

The J gene is TRBJ2-1, the V gene TRBV29-1; 8 bases match TRBD1. This CDR3 comprises 16 residues. The trim removed 4 bases at V and 1 base at J, leaving 9 bases unmatched. The germline V gene has CDR1 SQVTM and CDR2 ANQGSEA. The CDR3 DNA sequence: TGCAGCGTTGTACAGGGGGTATCGGCTTCCTACAATGAGCAGTTCTTC. Protein sequence: CSVVQGVSASYNEQFF.